The 14 T cell receptor beta chains in this list originate from one sample, sequenced in a study of identical twins. TCRdb processed the 5' RACE reads anew with MiXCR; each CDR3 protein has one entry. The profile shows about 790,000 distinct CDR3 sequences, roughly 18% of them singletons. The sample was also linked to a second study, of T cells expressing NK-cell markers.

Sequenced: PBMCs. These receptors all stem from a woman under 30 in good health.

The rearrangement uses TRBV10-2 and TRBJ1-2, with a possible D match to TRBD1 (5 bases). Trimming removed 3 bases at V and 5 bases at J, with 7 bases between. Germline loops: CDR1 WSHSY, CDR2 SAAADI. CDR3 length equals 12 residues. Written as DNA, the CDR3 is TGCGCCAGCAGTGACGCAGGGTATGGCTACACCTTC. Translated: CASSDAGYGYTF.

The chain carries TRBV6-2 or TRBV6-3 and TRBJ1-5; the D gene is possibly TRBD1 (6 bases). Trimming shortened V by 2 bases and J by 7 bases, and 15 bases separated the two germline ends. Germline V gene data show CDR1 as MNHEY and CDR2 as SVGEGT. The CDR3 has 15 residues. CDR3 in DNA: TGTGCCAGCAGTTACGCACAGGGATCCGGACAGCCCCAGCATTTT. Translating it yields CASSYAQGSGQPQHF.

V is TRBV7-2 and J is TRBJ2-1, with 10 bases aligning to TRBD2. The length of the CDR3 is 16 residues. Germline assignment: CDR1 SGHTA and CDR2 FQGNSA. The junction had 5 bases not matched to a gene; V was cut back by 3 bases and J by 3 bases. The CDR3 DNA reads TGTGCCAGCAGCTTCGGCCCTAGCGGGAGCTACAATGAGCAGTTCTTC. Amino acids: CASSFGPSGSYNEQFF. Full variable domain (outside the CDR3, taken from reference TRBV7-2 and TRBJ2-1): GAGVSQSPSNKVTEKGKDVELRCDPISGHTALYWYRQSLGQGLEFLIYFQGNSAPDKSGLPSDRFSAERTGGSVSTLTIQRTQQEDSAVYLCASSFGPSGSYNEQFFGPGTRLTVL.

The sample holds a few counts of this clonotype. The rearrangement links TRBV20-1 to TRBJ1-4, with TRBD1 identical over 9 bases. Germline V gene sequence: CDR1 DFQATT, CDR2 SNEGSKA (reference sequence). J lost 3 bases, V lost 6 bases, and 5 bases had no gene match. This CDR3 has 14 amino acids. The CDR3 nucleotides read TGCAGTGCCCCCGACAGGGGGGCTAATGAAAAACTGTTTTTT. Translated: CSAPDRGANEKLFF.

This clonotype occurred a few times. The genes are TRBV20-1 and TRBJ2-7; D gene uncertain. The CDR3 runs 11 residues. Looked up from germline, CDR1 is DFQATT and CDR2 is SNEGSKA (reference sequence). V gave up 6 bases and J gave up 7 bases, with 13 bases separating them. The CDR3 loop reads CSASLGREQYF. The CDR3 DNA reads as TGCAGTGCCAGTCTTGGTAGGGAGCAGTACTTC.

This rearrangement joins TRBV5-1 to TRBJ2-3, with D hard to call. The CDR3 is 14 residues long. CDR1 SGHRS and CDR2 YFSETQ come from the germline V gene. V lost 0 bases, J lost 10 bases, and 15 bases lay in between. CDR3 bases: TGCGCCAGCAGCTTGGTTTTCTCCACTCAATCGCAGTATTTT. It is translated as CASSLVFSTQSQYF.

In this sample, this clonotype turned up a few times. The gene calls are TRBV29-1 and TRBJ2-7; D gene ambiguous. This CDR3 comprises 10 residues. Deletions cut 6 bases from V and 5 bases from J, with 8 bases between. Per germline, CDR1 SQVTM and CDR2 ANQGSEA. CDR3 residues: CSVFGNEQYF. DNA for the CDR3: TGCAGCGTGTTCGGTAACGAGCAGTACTTC.

The CDR3, as DNA: TGTGCCAGCAGTCTACTAGCGGGGGGCCCCGTTAGGGATACGCAGTATTTT. It is translated as CASSLLAGGPVRDTQYF. The V and J genes are TRBV27 and TRBJ2-3; 12 bases fit TRBD2. The V gene's germline CDR1 is MNHEY and CDR2 SMNVEV (reference sequence). With V trimmed by 5 bases and J by 6 bases, 12 bases remained unmatched. The CDR3 extends over 17 amino acids.

This clonotype was seen a handful of times. The rearrangement links TRBV7-2 to TRBJ2-5, with 8 bases identical to TRBD2. Trimming at V came to 5 bases and at J to 5 bases, leaving 13 bases not matched to a gene. Germline CDR1 SGHTA, CDR2 FQGNSA. CDR3 length: 16 amino acids. In DNA form, the CDR3 reads TGTGCCAGCAGCCCAAGGGGACTAGGGGCGCTCGAGACCCAGTACTTC. This translates into CASSPRGLGALETQYF.

The CDR3 DNA is TGCGCCAGCGGGACAGGGGGGAAGAACACTGAAGCTTTCTTT. Protein sequence: CASGTGGKNTEAFF. This rearrangement joins TRBV5-1 to TRBJ1-1; the match to TRBD1 covers 11 bases. Trimming at V came to 7 bases and at J to 1 base, leaving 3 bases not matched to a gene. The germline V gene has CDR1 SGHRS and CDR2 YFSETQ. This CDR3 contains 14 residues.

This clonotype turned up a few times. The gene calls are TRBV9 and TRBJ2-2; 10 bases fit TRBD2. This CDR3 comprises 18 residues. Germline V gene data show CDR1 as SGDLS and CDR2 as YYNGEE. With 3 bases clipped from V and 0 bases from J, the junction kept 8 bases outside the gene matches. CDR3 in amino acids: CASSAKRSGGANTGELFF. CDR3 in DNA: TGTGCCAGCAGCGCGAAACGGAGCGGGGGGGCGAACACCGGGGAGCTGTTTTTT.

The chain uses TRBV4-3 and TRBJ2-2; 9 bases match TRBD2. CDR3 length: 18 amino acids. Germline CDR1 LGHNA, CDR2 YSLEER. V dropped 3 bases and J dropped 6; count of bases not matched to a gene: 14. The CDR3 here is CASSHARWGGRAPGELFF. Written as DNA, the CDR3 is TGCGCCAGCAGCCATGCCCGGTGGGGCGGGAGGGCCCCCGGGGAGCTGTTTTTT.

The gene calls are TRBV12-5 and TRBJ1-2; D unclear. Germline V gene lookup returns CDR1 LGHNT and CDR2 FRNRAP. V was shortened by 2 bases and J by 4 bases, with 14 bases between the two germline ends. This CDR3 contains 15 residues. In DNA, the CDR3 is TGTGCTAGTGGTTTGCAAATCGGTGGGCTCTATGGCTACACCTTC. Translation gives CASGLQIGGLYGYTF.

The chain joins TRBV7-3 to TRBJ2-5; D may match TRBD1 or TRBD2 (5 bases each). There are 13 residues in the CDR3. V lost 3 bases, J lost 5 bases, and 10 bases lay in between. Germline CDR1 SGHTA, CDR2 FQGTGA. The CDR3, as DNA: TGTGCCAGCAGCTTCCGGGGCATGGAGACCCAGTACTTC. Amino acids: CASSFRGMETQYF. Combining the CDR3 with reference TRBV7-3 and TRBJ2-5 gives the whole variable domain GAGVSQTPSNKVTEKGKYVELRCDPISGHTALYWYRQSLGQGPEFLIYFQGTGAADDSGLPNDRFFAVRPEGSVSTLKIQRTERGDSAVYLCASSFRGMETQYFGPGTRLLVL.